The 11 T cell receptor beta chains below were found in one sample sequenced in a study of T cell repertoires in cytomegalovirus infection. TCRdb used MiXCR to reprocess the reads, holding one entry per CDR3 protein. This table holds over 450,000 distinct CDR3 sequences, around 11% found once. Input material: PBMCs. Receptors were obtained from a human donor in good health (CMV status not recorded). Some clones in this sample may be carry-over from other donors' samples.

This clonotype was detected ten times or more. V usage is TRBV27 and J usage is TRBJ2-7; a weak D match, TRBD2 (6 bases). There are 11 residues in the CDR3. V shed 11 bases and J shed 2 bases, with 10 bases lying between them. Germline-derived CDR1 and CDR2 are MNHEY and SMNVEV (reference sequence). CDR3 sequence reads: CAVEGPYEQYF. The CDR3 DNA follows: TGTGCCGTGGAGGGACCCTACGAGCAGTACTTC.

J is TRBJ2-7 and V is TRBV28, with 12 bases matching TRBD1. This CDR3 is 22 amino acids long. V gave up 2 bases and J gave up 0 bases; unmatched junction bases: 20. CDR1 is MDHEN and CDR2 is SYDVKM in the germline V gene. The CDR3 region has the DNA TGTGCCAGCAGTTTACCCGGCACGGGGGACAGGGGGCCGAAAGCCATCTCCTACGAGCAGTACTTC. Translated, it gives CASSLPGTGDRGPKAISYEQYF.

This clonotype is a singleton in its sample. The DNA of the CDR3 is TGTGCCAGTAGTATGGTAGGGACAGGGGGCACCGGGGAGCTGTTTTTT. Its translation is CASSMVGTGGTGELFF. The chain couples TRBV19 to TRBJ2-2, with 11 positions matching TRBD1. CDR1 and CDR2 (germline): LNHDA, SQIVND (reference sequence). The CDR3 totals 16 residues. The junction had 4 bases not matched to a gene; V was cut back by 3 bases and J by 4 bases.

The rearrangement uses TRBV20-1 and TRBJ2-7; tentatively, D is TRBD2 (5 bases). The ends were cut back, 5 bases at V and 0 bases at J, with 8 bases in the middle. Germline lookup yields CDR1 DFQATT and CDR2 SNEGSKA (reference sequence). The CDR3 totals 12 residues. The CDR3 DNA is TGCAGTGCTCCGGGGAGCTCCTACGAGCAGTACTTC. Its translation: CSAPGSSYEQYF.

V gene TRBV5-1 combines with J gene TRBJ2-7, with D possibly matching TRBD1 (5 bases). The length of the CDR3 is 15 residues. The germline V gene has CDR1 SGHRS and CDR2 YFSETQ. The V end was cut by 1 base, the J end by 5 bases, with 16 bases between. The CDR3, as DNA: TGCGCCAGCAGCTTGAGGGGAAGGGCGGTCGACGAGCAGTACTTC. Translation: CASSLRGRAVDEQYF.

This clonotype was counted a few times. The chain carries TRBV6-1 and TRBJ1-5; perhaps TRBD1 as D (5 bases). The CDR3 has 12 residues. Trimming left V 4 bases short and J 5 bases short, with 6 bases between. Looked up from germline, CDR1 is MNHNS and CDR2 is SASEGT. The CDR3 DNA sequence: TGTGCCAGCAGTGTAGGGGATCAGCCCCAGCATTTT. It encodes CASSVGDQPQHF.

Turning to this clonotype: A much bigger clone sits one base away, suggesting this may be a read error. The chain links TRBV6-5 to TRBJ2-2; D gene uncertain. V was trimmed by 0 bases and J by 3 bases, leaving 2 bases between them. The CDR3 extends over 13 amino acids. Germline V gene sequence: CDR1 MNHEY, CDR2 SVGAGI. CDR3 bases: TGTGCCAGCAGTTACTCTTACACCGGGGAGCTGTTTTTT. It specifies CASSYSYTGELFF.

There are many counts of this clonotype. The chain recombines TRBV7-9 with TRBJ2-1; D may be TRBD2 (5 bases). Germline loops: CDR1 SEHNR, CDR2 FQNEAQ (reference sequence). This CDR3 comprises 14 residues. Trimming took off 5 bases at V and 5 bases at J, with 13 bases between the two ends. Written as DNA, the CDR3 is TGTGCCAGCAGCCCCCCGGGAACACACAATGAGCAGTTCTTC. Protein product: CASSPPGTHNEQFF.

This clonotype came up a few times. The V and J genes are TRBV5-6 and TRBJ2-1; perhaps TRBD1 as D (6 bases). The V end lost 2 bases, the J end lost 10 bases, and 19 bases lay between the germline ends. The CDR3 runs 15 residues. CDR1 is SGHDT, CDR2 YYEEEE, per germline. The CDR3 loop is CASSFWDTGSLEQFF. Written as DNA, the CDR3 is TGTGCCAGCAGCTTTTGGGACACGGGCTCCTTGGAGCAGTTCTTC. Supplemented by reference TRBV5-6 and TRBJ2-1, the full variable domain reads DAGVTQSPTHLIKTRGQQVTLRCSPKSGHDTVSWYQQALGQGPQFIFQYYEEEERQRGNFPDRFSGHQFPNYSSELNVNALLLGDSALYLCASSFWDTGSLEQFFGPGTRLTVL.

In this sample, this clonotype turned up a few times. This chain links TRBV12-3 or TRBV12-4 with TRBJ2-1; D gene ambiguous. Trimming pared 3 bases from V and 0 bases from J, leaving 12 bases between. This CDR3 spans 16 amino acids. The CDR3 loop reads CASSFGRSYSYNEQFF. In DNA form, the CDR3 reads TGTGCCAGCAGTTTTGGCCGGAGCTACTCCTACAATGAGCAGTTCTTC.

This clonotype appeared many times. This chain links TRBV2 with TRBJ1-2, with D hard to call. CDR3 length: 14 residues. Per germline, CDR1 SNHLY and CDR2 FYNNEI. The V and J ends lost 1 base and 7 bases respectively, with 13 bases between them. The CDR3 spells CASSEVGVAAGYTF. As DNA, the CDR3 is TGTGCCAGCAGTGAAGTCGGGGTTGCGGCTGGCTACACCTTC.